This is a list of T cell receptor beta chains from one sample in a study of T-cell reconstitution after alpha-beta-depleted transplantation in children. TCRdb reprocessed the PCR reads with MiXCR, giving one entry per CDR3 protein. The sample contains around 300,000 distinct CDR3 sequences, approximately 23% of which appear only once. The sequencing here drew on PBMCs, mostly from graft donor cells, taken 180 days after TCRalphabeta/CD19-depleted stem cell transplant. The receptors derive from a male patient between 5 and 17 years old who had a stem cell transplant for acute lymphoblastic leukemia, so the T cells may come from the graft donor. Each CDR3 is given with its conserved first and last residue. The order of the fields is D gene, J gene, V gene, clone size, CDR3 DNA, CDR3 protein. D genes are given only for firm matches. For some rows the clone size is stated as once, few or many, or as a class when expanded; others skip it.

>TRBD1|TRBJ2-7|TRBV20-1|NA
TGCAGTGCCTCTCGGACAGGGAAGTCCTACGAGCAGTACTTC
CSASRTGKSYEQYF
>NA|TRBJ2-2|TRBV19|NA
TGTGCCAGTGAGCGGCCGACGGGAAACACCGGGGAGCTGTTTTTT
CASERPTGNTGELFF
>NA|TRBJ2-5|TRBV5-1|NA
TGCGCCAGCAGCTATGGGGGTGCCCCCCAAGAGACCCAGTACTTC
CASSYGGAPQETQYF
>NA|TRBJ1-2|TRBV12-3/TRBV12-4|few
TGTGCCAGCAGTTGGGGGTCGCTCGGTGGCTACACCTTC
CASSWGSLGGYTF
>TRBD1|TRBJ1-4|TRBV29-1|NA
TGCAGCGTTGTTAGGGGACAGGAAACCGTCCTGGCTCCTGGGTCTAATGAAAAACTGTTTTTT
CSVVRGQETVLAPGSNEKLFF
>NA|TRBJ2-7|TRBV5-6|few
TGTGCCAGCAGCTGGGGCGGATCCTACGAGCAGTACTTC
CASSWGGSYEQYF
>NA|TRBJ1-2|TRBV7-9|NA
TGTGCCAGCAGCTTAGTTCGGGGGGCAAACGATGGCTACACCTTC
CASSLVRGANDGYTF
>NA|TRBJ2-1|TRBV6-2/TRBV6-3|once
TGTGCCAGCAGAGACGGGACGAGCTCCTACAATGAGCAGTTCTTC
CASRDGTSSYNEQFF
>TRBD2|TRBJ2-1|TRBV6-2/TRBV6-3|NA
TGTGCCAGCAGTTACGGGGGACTAGCGGGAGGAGAGCAGTTCTTC
CASSYGGLAGGEQFF
>TRBD2|TRBJ2-1|TRBV3-1|few
TGTGCCAGCAGCGGAGCGGGGATGGGGTATGAGCAGTTCTTC
CASSGAGMGYEQFF
>TRBD2|TRBJ2-3|TRBV2|few
TGTGCCAGCTGGACTAGCGGGAGCACAGATACGCAGTATTTT
CASWTSGSTDTQYF
>TRBD1|TRBJ2-3|TRBV5-1|few
TGCGCCAGCAGCTTGGACGTGGGTACAGGGGGCGCGACAGATACGCAGTATTTT
CASSLDVGTGGATDTQYF
>TRBD2|TRBJ2-1|TRBV4-2|NA
TGTGCCAGCAGCCATGCTCCGGGGGGACTAGCGGGCGATGAGCAGTTCTTC
CASSHAPGGLAGDEQFF
>TRBD2|TRBJ2-2|TRBV20-1|NA
TGCAGTGCTCAGACTAGCGGGTTAACCGGGGAGCTGTTTTTT
CSAQTSGLTGELFF
>TRBD1|TRBJ2-7|TRBV6-4|few
TGTGCCAGCAGCCCCGGGACAGGGTACTACGAGCAGTACTTC
CASSPGTGYYEQYF
>NA|TRBJ1-2|TRBV4-2|NA
TGTGCCAGCAGCCAAGAGCAGGCAGCTACAGCTAACTATGGCTACACCTTC
CASSQEQAATANYGYTF
>NA|TRBJ2-7|TRBV25-1|few
TGTGCCAGCAGTGAATACGGGGGATCCTACGAGCAGTACTTC
CASSEYGGSYEQYF
>NA|TRBJ2-1|TRBV12-3/TRBV12-4|NA
TGTGCCAGCAGCTCAGGGGCCCATGAGCAGTTCTTC
CASSSGAHEQFF